This paragraph reports one T cell receptor beta chain. Its antigen is not identified. Trimming at V came to 0 bases and at J to 2 bases, leaving 9 bases not matched to a gene. CDR1 and CDR2 from the germline V gene are SGHRS and YFSETQ. The CDR3 spans 17 residues. This sample is drawn from a study of T-cell reconstitution after alpha-beta-depleted transplantation in children. The study, taken as a whole, reports: Where some patients showed high TCRbeta diversity at day 60, it came from recipient T cells and thymic progenitors that had survived.

Library preparation (for TCRbeta) was performed with unique molecular identifiers. TCRdb itself ran the PCR reads through MiXCR, one entry per CDR3 protein. The sample has about 74,000 distinct CDR3 sequences; around an eighth are singletons. The TCR originated in a male patient aged 2 to 10 who had a stem cell transplant for acute lymphoblastic leukemia, so the T cells may come from the graft donor. The sequencing used PBMCs, mostly from graft donor cells, collected 180 days after TCRalphabeta/CD19-depleted stem cell transplant. V is TRBV5-1 and J is TRBJ2-3, with 7 bases fitting TRBD2. The CDR3 is CASSLAGLTSLTDTQYF. The DNA for the CDR3 is TGCGCCAGCAGCTTGGCCGGACTGACTAGCCTCACAGATACGCAGTATTTT.